The 20 T cell receptor beta chains below come from one sample, sequenced in a study of T cell responses to AZD1222 COVID-19 vaccine. The method was immunoSEQ multiplex PCR; TCRdb's version includes in-frame clones alone and lacks a portion of them. There are about 79,000 clones in the sample; about 90% occur only once, and 6% to 8.5% lies in the top ten. The source was peripheral blood, collected on day 0 of MenACWY control vaccination. The receptors were sampled from an adult in good health.

The gene calls are TRBV27 and TRBJ1-6, with 9 bases matching TRBD1. The CDR3 consists of 14 residues. The germline CDR1 and CDR2 sequences are MNHEY and SMNVEV (reference sequence). With V trimmed by 1 base and J by 10 bases, 2 bases remained unmatched. CDR3 loop: CASSLWDRDSPLHF. The CDR3, as DNA: TGTGCCAGCAGTTTATGGGACAGGGACTCACCCCTCCACTTT.

The genes are TRBV10-2 and TRBJ1-4; the match to TRBD1 covers 8 bases. The CDR3 length is 17 residues. Unmatched junction bases numbered 3, after V lost 0 bases and J lost 0 bases. The germline V gene has CDR1 WSHSY and CDR2 SAAADI. The DNA for the CDR3 is TGCGCCAGCAGTGAGTCGAGGGGACAGGCAACTAATGAAAAACTGTTTTTT. This codes for CASSESRGQATNEKLFF.

The chain recombines TRBV28 with TRBJ2-7; 7 bases map to TRBD2. CDR1 and CDR2 (germline): MDHEN, SYDVKM. The CDR3 sequence is 13 residues long. V trimming: 3 bases; J trimming: 2 bases; junction bases outside the gene matches: 1. CDR3 loop: CASSLGGTYEQYF. The CDR3 nucleotides read TGTGCCAGCAGTTTGGGGGGGACCTACGAGCAGTACTTC.

V usage is TRBV19 and J usage is TRBJ1-2; 9 nucleotides align to TRBD1. CDR1 and CDR2 from the germline V gene are LNHDA and SQIVND (reference sequence). The CDR3 has 13 residues. V lost 3 bases, J lost 7 bases, and 3 bases stayed unmatched. CDR3 DNA: TGTGCCAGTAGTATTCAGGACAGGGGTGGCTACACCTTC. Its protein product is CASSIQDRGGYTF. Full variable domain (rest looked up from reference TRBV19 and TRBJ1-2): DGGITQSPKYLFRKEGQNVTLSCEQNLNHDAMYWYRQDPGQGLRLIYYSQIVNDFQKGDIAEGYSVSREKKESFPLTVTSAQKNPTAFYLCASSIQDRGGYTFGSGTRLTVV.

The rearrangement uses TRBV7-3 and TRBJ2-7; 7 bases are shared with TRBD2. J lost 3 bases, V lost 2 bases, and 7 bases had no gene match. The CDR3 has 15 amino acids. Germline V gives CDR1 SGHTA, CDR2 FQGTGA. The CDR3 protein is CASSLQAGRGYEQYF. The CDR3 DNA sequence: TGTGCCAGCAGCTTACAAGCGGGAAGGGGCTACGAGCAGTACTTC.

In nucleotides, the CDR3 is TGTGCCAGCAGTTACAGGAGTCAAACGCGAGATCAGCCCCAGCATTTT. This sequence encodes CASSYRSQTRDQPQHF. V and J are TRBV6-6 and TRBJ1-5, with D unclear. CDR1 is MNHNY and CDR2 is SVGAGI in the germline V gene (reference sequence). The CDR3 is 16 residues long. The V and J ends lost 2 bases and 5 bases respectively, with 16 bases between them.

This rearrangement joins TRBV6-6 to TRBJ1-1; no clear D gene. Germline-derived CDR1 and CDR2 are MNHNY and SVGAGI (reference sequence). The CDR3 loop spans 16 amino acids. V lost 0 bases and J 0 bases, leaving 11 bases between the germline ends. The CDR3 coding sequence is TGTGCCAGCAGTTACTCGAGAACAGACATGAACACTGAAGCTTTCTTT. Protein: CASSYSRTDMNTEAFF.

This chain links TRBV9 with TRBJ2-3, with D unresolved. The CDR3 contains 14 residues. The germline CDR1 and CDR2 sequences are SGDLS and YYNGEE. The V gene lost 0 bases and the J gene lost 0 bases, with 5 bases spanning the gap. CDR3 loop: CASSVGGSTDTQYF. DNA of the CDR3: TGTGCCAGCAGCGTAGGTGGGAGCACAGATACGCAGTATTTT.

This sequence joins TRBV18 and TRBJ2-1; 7 nucleotides match TRBD2. V dropped 6 bases and J dropped 10; count of bases not matched to a gene: 3. The CDR3 runs 11 residues. Germline values: CDR1 KGHSH, CDR2 LQKENI. CDR3 in DNA: TGTGCCAGCTCGCCGGGACTAGAGCAGTTCTTC. Protein: CASSPGLEQFF.

This chain links TRBV5-1 with TRBJ2-6; D not certain. The CDR3 runs 17 residues. CDR1 is SGHRS, CDR2 YFSETQ, per germline. V dropped 4 bases and J dropped 0 bases, with 14 bases sitting between them. DNA of the CDR3: TGCGCCAGCAGCAGCAAATTGTCGCCCTCTGGGGCCAACGTCCTGACTTTC. As protein: CASSSKLSPSGANVLTF.

The genes are TRBV19 and TRBJ2-2, with 10 bases identical to TRBD1. V gave up 8 bases and J gave up 5 bases; unmatched junction bases: 8. Germline lookup yields CDR1 LNHDA and CDR2 SQIVND (reference sequence). The length of the CDR3 is 15 residues. For the CDR3, the DNA is TGTGCCAGTGGGCGGGACAGGGGCGGGACCGGGGAGCTGTTTTTT. Amino acids: CASGRDRGGTGELFF.

The V call is TRBV19, the J call TRBJ1-1; D may be TRBD1 (5 bases). The length of the CDR3 is 13 residues. Looked up from germline, CDR1 is LNHDA and CDR2 is SQIVND (reference sequence). V dropped 5 bases and J dropped 1 base, with 8 bases sitting between them. The CDR3 protein is CASSLGQNTEAFF. In DNA form, the CDR3 reads TGTGCCAGTAGTCTCGGACAGAACACTGAAGCTTTCTTT.

This chain connects TRBV7-2 to TRBJ2-3; unclear D gene. V shed 2 bases and J shed 0 bases, with 6 bases lying between them. In germline, CDR1 is SGHTA, CDR2 FQGNSA. This CDR3 is built from 14 residues. CDR3 residues: CASSLYVSTDTQYF. The CDR3 DNA sequence: TGTGCCAGCAGCTTATATGTCAGCACAGATACGCAGTATTTT.

V gene TRBV9 combines with J gene TRBJ1-5; the D gene is possibly TRBD1 (6 bases). Germline V lookup: CDR1 SGDLS, CDR2 YYNGEE. V was trimmed by 3 bases and J by 4 bases, leaving 8 bases between them. The CDR3 runs to 13 residues. The CDR3 reads CASSGTGNQPQHF. The DNA for the CDR3 is TGTGCCAGCAGCGGTACAGGGAATCAGCCCCAGCATTTT.

The CDR3 reads CASKGAGNTIYF. For the CDR3, the DNA is TGTGCCAGCAAGGGTGCTGGAAACACCATATATTTT. The V gene is TRBV28, the J gene TRBJ1-3; D gene ambiguous. The CDR3 consists of 12 residues. Germline V CDR1 and CDR2: MDHEN, SYDVKM. Between the trimmed V and J ends, which lost 7 bases and 2 bases, there was a span of 6 bases. The full variable domain, completed using reference TRBV28 and TRBJ1-3, is DVKVTQSSRYLVKRTGEKVFLECVQDMDHENMFWYRQDPGLGLRLIYFSYDVKMKEKGDIPEGYSVSREKKERFSLILESASTNQTSMYLCASKGAGNTIYFGEGSWLTVV.

The chain uses TRBV19 and TRBJ1-2; tentatively, D is TRBD1 (6 bases). Trimming shortened V by 5 bases and J by 8 bases, and 30 bases separated the two germline ends. CDR3 length equals 18 residues. Germline-derived CDR1 and CDR2 are LNHDA and SQIVND (reference sequence). The chain's CDR3 is CASSPISGGQGARKGYTF. As DNA, the CDR3 is TGTGCCAGTAGTCCCATAAGCGGGGGCCAAGGGGCGCGAAAAGGCTACACCTTC.

V usage is TRBV28 and J usage is TRBJ1-1, with TRBD1 as a possible D gene (6 bases). This CDR3 contains 14 residues. Germline loops: CDR1 MDHEN, CDR2 SYDVKM. Between the trimmed V and J ends, which lost 6 bases and 4 bases, there was a span of 15 bases. The CDR3 spells CASRPQGGITEAFF. CDR3 sequence (DNA): TGTGCCAGCAGGCCCCAAGGGGGTATCACTGAAGCTTTCTTT.

The chain has TRBV6-5 and TRBJ1-2; 12 positions match TRBD1. Germline values: CDR1 MNHEY, CDR2 SVGAGI. The CDR3 runs to 14 residues. Germline trimming cut 6 bases from V and 4 bases from J; bases unmatched to any gene: 3. DNA of the CDR3: TGTGCCAGCAGAGGGACAGGGGGCGGCTATGGCTACACCTTC. Translation: CASRGTGGGYGYTF.

This chain uses TRBV3-1 (or the pseudogene TRBV3-2) with TRBJ1-6; TRBD1 aligns across 7 bases. CDR1 is LGHDT, CDR2 YNNKEL, per germline (reference sequence). V lost 0 bases and J lost 8; bases outside the gene matches: 10. This CDR3 spans 17 amino acids. The CDR3 region has the DNA TGTGCCAGCAGCCAAGACTACCGTGGGACAGCTTATTCACCCCTCCACTTT. It is translated as CASSQDYRGTAYSPLHF.

This chain links TRBV5-8 with TRBJ2-7; D is unclear. Trimming stripped 3 bases from V and 6 bases from J, with 13 bases between. Germline CDR1 and CDR2: SGHTS and YDEGEE. The CDR3 runs to 13 residues. The CDR3 coding sequence is TGTGCCAGCAGCTCGTGGATGGGCTCCGAGCAGTACTTC. Translation gives CASSSWMGSEQYF.